This T cell receptor beta chain comes out of a study of T-cell memory formation after mild COVID-19 (dated by TCRdb to the early 2020s). Background for the entire study: TCR sequence clusters from the two donors were found to be largely donor specific. In a couple of donors, T-cell clones that expanded and contracted after mild COVID-19 were followed by sequencing TCRalpha and TCRbeta repertoires longitudinally. The cohort was made up of two young adult volunteers, one female and one male, who were previously healthy.

PBMCs were isolated by Ficoll-Paque density gradient centrifugation. The sample was run on an Illumina NovaSeq 6000. Using 5'RACE with constant-segment primers, TCRalpha and TCRbeta cDNA libraries were constructed, with sample barcodes and unique molecular identifiers added in the process. Trizol reagent was used to extract RNA from every sample. The libraries were amplified in two PCR steps, and the second step added a second sample barcode and Illumina TruSeq adapters. Sequencing of libraries was performed on an Illumina NovaSeq with 2 x 150 bp paired-end reads. The authors' analysis ran thus. The reads were demultiplexed and collapsed into UMI-guided consensus sequences using migec v1.2.7. Using mixcr v2.1.11, the UMI consensuses were aligned to TRA and TRB V and J templates and assembled into clonotypes. A clonotype was counted as expanded or contracted only if both edgeR and NoisET called the change significant, with noise models trained on biological replicates. For edgeR calls, the thresholds were a false discovery rate-adjusted p below 0.01 and a log2 fold-change of 1. As an exploratory analysis of dynamics, PCA with hierarchical clustering was applied to max-normalized trajectories of the 1000 most abundant clonotypes. The CD4 or CD8 phenotype of responding clones was assigned using the separately sequenced CD4+ and CD8+ repertoires. TCRdb itself trimmed the public reads at Q25 with fastp, ran MiXCR and retained productive beta chains. A single entry per CDR3 protein holds the most common genes and DNA from its merged rows. TCRdb, rather than the study authors, made the V and J calls. The sample table records about 600,000 distinct CDR3 sequences; 20% to 25% of these occur just once. About 8.2% of the sample comes from the top ten.

Germline trimming: 6 bases from V, 0 bases from J; junction bases outside gene matches: 9. The CDR3 numbers 17 residues from cysteine through phenylalanine. The retained sequence is limited to the CDR3, 51 bases, with the frame set at the first base. CDR1 and CDR2 were assigned from the germline V gene as SNHLY and FYNNEI. Details on this clonotype: Its antigen is currently not known. No per-base quality is available; no much larger clone lies one base away.

The investigation overall reported the following: Some responding clones were detected in pre-infection memory, which suggested that pre-existing cross-reactive memory T cells had joined the SARS-CoV-2 response. Contracting CD4+ clones turned up mainly in the CM and EM memory subsets, whereas EMRA was where CD8+ clones were enriched. Clones that contracted from day 15 to 85 showed balanced CD4/CD8 phenotypes, whereas a second wave of clones that expanded from day 15 to 37 leaned towards CD4+. The second-wave clones that peaked on day 37 were not confirmed to be SARS-CoV-2 specific. Only a couple of mild cases were covered in the study, and larger cohorts including severe cases with pre-infection samples were considered necessary.

The TCR originated in an adult woman who had mild COVID-19 (a few samples of this study predate the infection). The sample titles of this study are shuffled in the database, so cell type and time point are left out; the donor was told from shared clones. The sample comprised PBMCs or a T cell subset sorted from them (not recorded which). The V gene is TRBV2 and the J gene is TRBJ2-3, and TRBD2 matches 10 of the central bases. The DNA sequence reads TGTGCCAGCAGCCCGGGACTAGCGCCTTCTAGCACAGATACGCAGTATTTT. It specifies CASSPGLAPSSTDTQYF.